These 14 T cell receptor beta chains were sequenced from one sample in a study of blood T cell repertoires in COVID-19. Measured with immunoSEQ multiplex PCR; TCRdb has only the in-frame clones, and not every one. Of approximately 34,000 clones listed, less than 85% are singletons. The sample consisted of peripheral blood. The receptors derive from a woman aged 70 to 79 with acute or convalescent COVID-19.

The J gene is TRBJ2-3, the V gene TRBV11-2; possible D gene TRBD2, 6 bases. The CDR3 is 13 residues long. Trimming shortened V by 3 bases and J by 5 bases, and 9 bases separated the two germline ends. Germline assignment: CDR1 SGHAT and CDR2 FQNNGV. CDR3 residues: CASSLSGRDTQYF. CDR3 sequence (DNA): TGTGCCAGCAGCTTGTCCGGGAGAGATACGCAGTATTTT.

Here the CDR3 DNA reads TGTGCCAGCAGCTCAGTCCCCAGGGGGTTACATTCACCCCTCCACTTT. Translating it yields CASSSVPRGLHSPLHF. The chain has TRBV21-1 and TRBJ1-6; the tabulated D call, TRBD1, remains unverified against the DNA. TRBV21-1 is a known pseudogene. This CDR3 comprises 16 residues.

The J gene is TRBJ2-5, the V gene TRBV7-8; D perhaps matches TRBD2 (6 bases). Germline V gives CDR1 SGHVS, CDR2 FQNEAQ. V dropped 1 base and J dropped 5 bases, with 17 bases sitting between them. The CDR3 totals 16 residues. CDR3 coding DNA: TGTGCCAGCAGCTTAGGCCGGGGGTACACCCAGGAGACCCAGTACTTC. Protein sequence: CASSLGRGYTQETQYF. Full variable domain (missing parts from reference TRBV7-8 and TRBJ2-5): GAGVSQSPRYKVAKRGQDVALRCDPISGHVSLFWYQQALGQGPEFLTYFQNEAQLDKSGLPSDRFFAERPEGSVSTLKIQRTQQEDSAVYLCASSLGRGYTQETQYFGPGTRLLVL.

The V gene is TRBV18, the J gene TRBJ2-6; a possible D gene is TRBD1 (6 bases). The CDR3 is 15 amino acids. Per the germline V gene, CDR1 is KGHSH and CDR2 is LQKENI. V dropped 5 bases and J dropped 1 base, with 9 bases sitting between them. CDR3: CASSTTGSGANVLTF. In DNA, the CDR3 is TGTGCCAGCTCAACCACAGGGTCTGGGGCCAACGTCCTGACTTTC.

J is TRBJ1-5 and V is TRBV5-1, with 7 nucleotides matching TRBD1. Trimming removed 5 bases from V and 7 bases from J; junction bases left unmatched: 6. Germline assignment: CDR1 SGHRS and CDR2 YFSETQ. The CDR3 is 13 residues long. CDR3: CASSTGDGQPQHF. CDR3 DNA sequence: TGCGCCAGCAGTACAGGGGACGGGCAGCCCCAGCATTTT.

The V gene is TRBV7-2, the J gene TRBJ1-5; D is possibly TRBD1 (5 bases). V lost 4 bases and J 9 bases, leaving 16 bases between the germline ends. In germline, CDR1 is SGHTA, CDR2 FQGNSA. The CDR3 has 14 amino acids. The CDR3 nucleotides read TGTGCCAGCAGCTCGGCGGTGGGGCTGGGGCCCCAGCATTTT. Residues: CASSSAVGLGPQHF.

The genes are TRBV10-3 and TRBJ1-1, with TRBD1 matching 8 bases. In germline, CDR1 is ENHRY, CDR2 SYGVKD. The CDR3 sequence is 14 residues long. Trimming took 4 bases from V and 0 from J; bases not matched to a gene: 1. CDR3 loop: CAISGTGMNTEAFF. CDR3 coding DNA: TGTGCCATCAGTGGGACAGGGATGAACACTGAAGCTTTCTTT.

This chain connects TRBV12-3 or TRBV12-4 to TRBJ1-1, with D unclear. The CDR3 length is 13 residues. Trimming left V 7 bases short and J 4 bases short, with 13 bases between. CDR3 sequence: CASMRGRVTEAFF. CDR3 nucleotides: TGTGCCAGCATGAGAGGCAGAGTCACTGAAGCTTTCTTT.

The chain links TRBV6-4 to TRBJ2-2; 9 bases match TRBD1. Germline CDR1 is MRHNA and CDR2 is SNTAGT. Losses at the gene ends were 0 bases for V and 5 bases for J; bases not matched to a gene: 4. This CDR3 has 16 residues. This CDR3 reads CASSDSEGQGTGELFF. The CDR3 DNA sequence: TGTGCCAGCAGTGACTCGGAGGGACAGGGAACCGGGGAGCTGTTTTTT.

V and J are TRBV5-4 and TRBJ2-5; 8 nucleotides agree with TRBD1. Germline values: CDR1 SGHNT, CDR2 YYREEE (reference sequence). There are 15 residues in the CDR3. V dropped 4 bases and J dropped 4; count of bases not matched to a gene: 9. The CDR3, as DNA: TGTGCCAGCAGCACAAAGACAGGGGCCAGAGAGACCCAGTACTTC. It codes for CASSTKTGARETQYF.

Remarks on this clone: The sample has other DNA sequences that encode this CDR3 too. The rearrangement uses TRBV19 and TRBJ2-7; 8 bases are a match to TRBD2. Per the germline V gene, CDR1 is LNHDA and CDR2 is SQIVND (reference sequence). The CDR3 covers 14 residues. Trimming removed 3 bases from V and 1 base from J; junction bases left unmatched: 2. This CDR3 reads CASSISGASYEQYF. CDR3 in DNA: TGTGCCAGTAGTATTAGCGGGGCTTCCTACGAGCAGTACTTC.

The genes are TRBV2 and TRBJ1-1; D is undetermined. The CDR3 is 13 amino acids. The germline gives CDR1 SNHLY, CDR2 FYNNEI. V lost 7 bases, J lost 6 bases, and 15 bases lay in between. CDR3 bases: TGTGCCAGCAAACGGGCCGTGGAGGCTGAAGCTTTCTTT. It codes for CASKRAVEAEAFF.

V usage is TRBV2 and J usage is TRBJ2-3, with D tentatively TRBD1 (6 bases). Trimming took off 8 bases at V and 5 bases at J, with 14 bases between the two ends. This CDR3 is built from 13 residues. Germline V gives CDR1 SNHLY, CDR2 FYNNEI. DNA for the CDR3: TGTGCCAGCGGGACATCTAAGGGAGATACGCAGTATTTT. Translated: CASGTSKGDTQYF.

This clone was counted a few times. This chain uses TRBV12-3 or TRBV12-4 with TRBJ2-7; TRBD1 agrees at 8 bases. V shed 5 bases and J 13 bases; nucleotides not matched to a gene: 7. CDR3 length equals 11 residues. The CDR3 region has the DNA TGTGCCAGCAGTAGGACAGGGACCTTATACTTC. Translated: CASSRTGTLYF.